One and the same sample provided the 4 T cell receptor beta chains below, sequenced in a study of T-cell reconstitution after alpha-beta-depleted transplantation in children (TCRdb year 2016). Explained via the paper, the treatment or condition label denotes: allogeneic hematopoietic cell transplantation with graft depleted of TCRalphabeta T cells and CD19 B cells. The library was produced with PCR. Sequencing was carried out with an Illumina HiSeq 2500. To normalize quantification of the TCRbeta repertoire, the TCR libraries were built with molecular barcoding that relied on unique molecular identifiers. TCRdb redid the processing of the public reads, applying fastp at Q25 and MiXCR, and retained in-frame beta chains. All rows with the same CDR3 protein become a single entry with the most common DNA and genes. The sample includes some 260,000 distinct CDR3 sequences, with roughly a quarter observed a single time. About 5% of the sample is held by the ten biggest clonotypes.

The source material was PBMCs, mostly from graft donor cells, sampled 360 days after TCRalphabeta/CD19-depleted stem cell transplant. The receptors were gathered from a female patient aged 2-9 years who had a stem cell transplant for congenital amegakaryocytic thrombocytopenia, so the T cells may come from the graft donor.

The chain carries TRBV6-5 and TRBJ2-3; D ambiguous. Germline-derived CDR1 and CDR2 are MNHEY and SVGAGI. V lost 0 bases and J lost 2, with 6 bases in between. The CDR3 is 14 amino acids. The CDR3 sequence is CASSYSEPTDTQYF. The CDR3 coding sequence is TGTGCCAGCAGTTACTCGGAACCCACAGATACGCAGTATTTT.

This clonotype was counted a few times. The rearrangement uses TRBV12-3 or TRBV12-4 and TRBJ1-2; D is ambiguous. V lost 5 bases and J lost 3, with 16 bases in between. This CDR3 has 15 amino acids. This CDR3 reads CASSPPGVTYYGYTF. In nucleotides, the CDR3 is TGTGCCAGCAGTCCCCCAGGAGTAACCTACTATGGCTACACCTTC.

There are a few counts of this clonotype. V gene TRBV28 combines with J gene TRBJ1-2; the D is unclear. CDR3 length: 10 amino acids. Per the germline V gene, CDR1 is MDHEN and CDR2 is SYDVKM. CDR3 DNA: TGTGGTGTCGGTAACTATGGCTACACCTTC. This translates into CGVGNYGYTF.

The rearrangement joins TRBV11-1 to TRBJ1-1; 7 bases line up with TRBD1. After removal of 5 bases from V and 4 bases from J, the junction contained 13 bases not matched to a gene. The V gene's germline CDR1 is SGHAT and CDR2 FQDESV (reference sequence). CDR3 length: 16 amino acids. The CDR3 is CASSPRGGAVGTEAFF. CDR3 coding DNA: TGTGCCAGCAGCCCCAGGGGGGGGGCGGTTGGCACTGAAGCTTTCTTT. The full variable domain, completed using reference TRBV11-1 and TRBJ1-1, is EAEVAQSPRYKITEKSQAVAFWCDPISGHATLYWYRQILGQGPELLVQFQDESVVDDSQLPKDRFSAERLKGVDSTLKIQPAELGDSAMYLCASSPRGGAVGTEAFFGQGTRLTVV.